A selection of T cell receptor beta chains follows, all from one sample in a study of blood T cell repertoires in COVID-19. Repertoires were generated with immunoSEQ multiplex PCR, while TCRdb's copy carries only in-frame clones and drops some. The table shows about 74,000 clones, with more than 75% occurring only once. The sequenced material came from peripheral blood. The receptors were sampled from a man aged 50 or older with acute or convalescent COVID-19. Each CDR3 is given with its conserved first and last residue. The D gene is left open where the match is weak. The size field is filled for only some rows; it gives once, few, many or a size class.

clone_size: -; d_call: -; v_call: TRBV18; j_call: TRBJ2-5; cdr3_nt: TGTGCCAGCTCACCACCGACTCGAGAGACCCAGTACTTC; cdr3_aa: CASSPPTRETQYF
clone_size: -; d_call: -; v_call: TRBV18; j_call: TRBJ1-5; cdr3_nt: TGTGCCAGCTCCCCCAGGGAAGCAAATAGCAATCAGCCCCAGCATTTT; cdr3_aa: CASSPREANSNQPQHF
clone_size: -; d_call: -; v_call: TRBV4-2; j_call: TRBJ2-4; cdr3_nt: TGTGCCAGCAGCCAAGATCCCCATGAGGCCCTAGCCAAAAACATTCAGTACTTC; cdr3_aa: CASSQDPHEALAKNIQYF
clone_size: -; d_call: TRBD2; v_call: TRBV7-9; j_call: TRBJ2-3; cdr3_nt: TGTGCCAGCAGCCAAGAGCGGGGAGTAATCACAGATACGCAGTATTTT; cdr3_aa: CASSQERGVITDTQYF
clone_size: -; d_call: -; v_call: TRBV6-5; j_call: TRBJ2-2; cdr3_nt: TGTGCCAGCAGTTACCCTAGGGGATCGAACACCGGGGAGCTGTTTTTT; cdr3_aa: CASSYPRGSNTGELFF
clone_size: once; d_call: TRBD2; v_call: TRBV7-8; j_call: TRBJ2-7; cdr3_nt: TGTGCCAGCAGCTTAGCCGGGACTAGCTCCGACGAGCAGTACTTC; cdr3_aa: CASSLAGTSSDEQYF
clone_size: -; d_call: TRBD2; v_call: TRBV10-3; j_call: TRBJ2-3; cdr3_nt: TGTGCCATCAGTTCCGGGACAGCCGGGACTAGCGACACAGATACGCAGTATTTT; cdr3_aa: CAISSGTAGTSDTDTQYF
clone_size: -; d_call: -; v_call: TRBV7-9; j_call: TRBJ1-2; cdr3_nt: TGTGCCAGCAGCTTAGAACATCTCGGCTACACCTTC; cdr3_aa: CASSLEHLGYTF
clone_size: -; d_call: TRBD1; v_call: TRBV2; j_call: TRBJ1-1; cdr3_nt: TGTGCCAGCAGCGGGGACAGGGGGGTCTCTGAAGCTTTCTTT; cdr3_aa: CASSGDRGVSEAFF
clone_size: -; d_call: TRBD2; v_call: TRBV13; j_call: TRBJ2-3; cdr3_nt: TGTGCCAGCAGCCAGTCTCAAAGCGGGGTCACAGATACGCAGTATTTT; cdr3_aa: CASSQSQSGVTDTQYF
clone_size: -; d_call: TRBD1; v_call: TRBV7-7; j_call: TRBJ2-1; cdr3_nt: TGTGCTAGCAGCTCCGGGACAGGCTCCTACAATGAGCAGTTCTTC; cdr3_aa: CASSSGTGSYNEQFF
clone_size: -; d_call: -; v_call: TRBV5-4; j_call: TRBJ1-2; cdr3_nt: TGTGCCAGCAGCCCCACAGGGAACTATGGCTACACCTTC; cdr3_aa: CASSPTGNYGYTF
clone_size: -; d_call: -; v_call: TRBV7-2; j_call: TRBJ1-6; cdr3_nt: TGTGCCAGCAGCTTAGGGCCTCCACCCCTCCACTTT; cdr3_aa: CASSLGPPPLHF
clone_size: -; d_call: -; v_call: TRBV13; j_call: TRBJ2-1; cdr3_nt: TGTGCCAGCAGCTTAGTGCCCGGTATCAATGAGCAGTTCTTC; cdr3_aa: CASSLVPGINEQFF
clone_size: -; d_call: -; v_call: TRBV5-1; j_call: TRBJ2-7; cdr3_nt: TGCGCCAGCAGCTTAGGCGGTTCCTCCTACGAGCAGTACTTC; cdr3_aa: CASSLGGSSYEQYF
clone_size: -; d_call: TRBD1; v_call: TRBV10-3; j_call: TRBJ1-4; cdr3_nt: TGTGCCATCGGGACAGAGTCAACTAATGAAAAACTGTTTTTT; cdr3_aa: CAIGTESTNEKLFF
clone_size: -; d_call: TRBD2; v_call: TRBV28; j_call: TRBJ2-5; cdr3_nt: TGTGCCAGCAGTTCTCCTGGACTAGCGGGGGCTGAGACCCAGTACTTC; cdr3_aa: CASSSPGLAGAETQYF
clone_size: -; d_call: TRBD1; v_call: TRBV29-1; j_call: TRBJ1-4; cdr3_nt: TGCAGCGTAAAAGACAGGGGAGAAAAACTGTTTTTT; cdr3_aa: CSVKDRGEKLFF
clone_size: -; d_call: TRBD1; v_call: TRBV9; j_call: TRBJ2-1; cdr3_nt: TGTGCCAGCAGCCGGGACAGCTACAATGAGCAGTTCTTC; cdr3_aa: CASSRDSYNEQFF
clone_size: -; d_call: -; v_call: TRBV2; j_call: TRBJ2-3; cdr3_nt: TGTGCCAGCAGGCTACTTGGCACAGATACGCAGTATTTT; cdr3_aa: CASRLLGTDTQYF
clone_size: -; d_call: -; v_call: TRBV28; j_call: TRBJ1-3; cdr3_nt: TGTGCCAGCACAACTGGAAACACCATATATTTT; cdr3_aa: CASTTGNTIYF
clone_size: -; d_call: -; v_call: TRBV19; j_call: TRBJ1-5; cdr3_nt: TGTGCCAGTAGAAGCTTGTCAGGGACACGACATCAGCCCCAGCATTTT; cdr3_aa: CASRSLSGTRHQPQHF
clone_size: once; d_call: -; v_call: TRBV12-3/TRBV12-4; j_call: TRBJ2-5; cdr3_nt: TGTGCCAGCAGTTTCCAAGGGGATGAGACCCAGTACTTC; cdr3_aa: CASSFQGDETQYF
clone_size: -; d_call: -; v_call: TRBV11-2; j_call: TRBJ2-4; cdr3_nt: TGTGCCAGCAGCACATACCGGGTAGCCAAAAACATTCAGTACTTC; cdr3_aa: CASSTYRVAKNIQYF
clone_size: -; d_call: TRBD1; v_call: TRBV7-9; j_call: TRBJ1-6; cdr3_nt: TGTGCCAGCAGCGCGGGACAGGGGAATTCACCCCTCCACTTT; cdr3_aa: CASSAGQGNSPLHF
clone_size: once; d_call: TRBD1; v_call: TRBV7-2; j_call: TRBJ1-5; cdr3_nt: TGTGCCAGCAGCTTATTTCGGACAGGTAGCAATCAGCCCCAGCATTTT; cdr3_aa: CASSLFRTGSNQPQHF
clone_size: -; d_call: TRBD1; v_call: TRBV3-1/TRBV3-2; j_call: TRBJ1-5; cdr3_nt: TGTGCCAGCAGCCTGGGACAGGGGGTCGGTCAGCCCCAGCATTTT; cdr3_aa: CASSLGQGVGQPQHF
clone_size: -; d_call: -; v_call: TRBV5-8; j_call: TRBJ1-2; cdr3_nt: TGTGCCAGCAGCTTGAACCGCCAGGGCTACACCTTC; cdr3_aa: CASSLNRQGYTF
clone_size: -; d_call: -; v_call: TRBV12-3/TRBV12-4; j_call: TRBJ2-4; cdr3_nt: TGTGCCAGCAGTTTAGGACAGAAAAACATTCAGTACTTC; cdr3_aa: CASSLGQKNIQYF